This TCR beta chain was sequenced during a study of T cell repertoires in aging, cancer and after chemotherapy. TCR beta rearrangements were amplified from peripheral blood genomic DNA. This clonotype is deemed large. Its antigen is unidentified. CDR1 is SQVTM, CDR2 ANQGSEA, per germline. Trimming cost V 1 base and J 4 bases; bases outside gene matches: 1. CDR3 length: 12 amino acids. Broader study findings: Median generation probability rose over the chemotherapy interval in each cancer cohort, suggesting rebound thymic output.

Multiplex touch-down PCR with TRB-A/B primers amplified rearranged V-D-J TRB sequences. TCRdb re-analysed the multiplex PCR reads in MiXCR, keeping a single row per CDR3 protein. The repertoire holds about 2,000 distinct CDR3 sequences, with about 27% as singletons. The sequencing input was blood. This sequence joins TRBV29-1 and TRBJ2-7, with 7 bases that match TRBD1. This TCR derives from a human donor in good health. The CDR3 protein is CSVEAGGYEQYF. CDR3 coding DNA: TGCAGCGTTGAAGCAGGGGGATACGAGCAGTACTTC.